The 9 T cell receptor beta chains below come from one sample, sequenced in a study of cytomegalovirus exposure and HLA in healthy donors. PCR amplification relied on 60 Vbeta primers (plus 13 Jbeta primers). Data came from immunoSEQ multiplex PCR; TCRdb stores just in-frame clones and leaves some out. The table shows about 120,000 clones, with approximately 87% occurring only once. The specimen sequenced was PBMCs. The receptors were sampled from a man younger than 35 in good health and CMV-seropositive.

The chain employs TRBV6-4 and TRBJ1-2; 9 bases are shared with TRBD1. In germline, CDR1 is MRHNA, CDR2 SNTAGT. V was clipped by 5 bases and J by 4 bases; unmatched bases: 5. The CDR3 contains 14 residues. CDR3 region: CASSQGQGGYGYTF. CDR3 bases: TGTGCCAGCAGTCAGGGACAGGGCGGCTATGGCTACACCTTC.

The CDR3 sequence is CASSEQRGTNEKLFF. CDR3 coding DNA: TGTGCCAGCAGTGAACAAAGAGGGACAAATGAAAAACTGTTTTTT. V and J are TRBV6-1 and TRBJ1-4; maybe TRBD1 (6 bases). Looked up from germline, CDR1 is MNHNS and CDR2 is SASEGT. Trimming removed 2 bases at V and 5 bases at J, with 12 bases between. This CDR3 region has 15 residues.

In its sample, this clone was seen a few times. The rearrangement links TRBV9 to TRBJ1-5; unclear D gene. CDR3 length: 15 residues. The ends were cut back, 4 bases at V and 7 bases at J, with 18 bases in the middle. CDR1 and CDR2 from the germline V gene are SGDLS and YYNGEE. The CDR3 loop is CASSPAGVSGQPQHF. CDR3 DNA: TGTGCCAGCAGCCCCGCCGGGGTCTCAGGACAGCCCCAGCATTTT.

This clone was counted a few times. The chain recombines TRBV19 with TRBJ2-1, with D perhaps matching TRBD2 (6 bases). Germline V gene lookup returns CDR1 LNHDA and CDR2 SQIVND (reference sequence). The CDR3 contains 13 residues. V was pared by 11 bases and J by 0 bases, with 11 bases between. The CDR3 coding sequence is TGTGCCGTAGGGAGGAGCTCCTACAATGAGCAGTTCTTC. Translated, it gives CAVGRSSYNEQFF. Drawing the rest from reference TRBV19 and TRBJ2-1, the complete variable domain is DGGITQSPKYLFRKEGQNVTLSCEQNLNHDAMYWYRQDPGQGLRLIYYSQIVNDFQKGDIAEGYSVSREKKESFPLTVTSAQKNPTAFYLCAVGRSSYNEQFFGPGTRLTVL.

The count of this clone is one. The chain recombines TRBV4-1 with TRBJ2-7, with D possibly TRBD1 on 6 matching bases. The CDR3 loop spans 12 amino acids. Germline V CDR1 and CDR2: MGHRA, YSYEKL. The V and J ends lost 0 bases and 12 bases respectively, with 12 bases between them. CDR3 coding DNA: TGCGCCAGCAGCCAAGATCGGCAGGGGCTGTACTTC. Protein sequence: CASSQDRQGLYF.

This clone appeared once. The V gene is TRBV5-3, the J gene TRBJ2-1; TRBD2 aligns across 7 bases. TRBV5-3 is assigned to the ORF class and has an uncertain function. V shed 0 bases, J shed 9 bases, and the junction held 3 bases outside the gene matches. This CDR3 is built from 13 residues. CDR3 sequence (DNA): TGTGCCAGAAGCTTGGGTGGGGGGGGTGAGCAGTTCTTC. This codes for CARSLGGGGEQFF.

This chain connects TRBV6-5 to TRBJ1-2; 7 bases line up with TRBD1. The CDR3 runs to 16 residues. V shed 4 bases and J 3 bases; nucleotides not matched to a gene: 11. From germline, CDR1 is MNHEY and CDR2 SVGAGI. The CDR3 protein is CASSSSRRGPDYGYTF. DNA of the CDR3: TGTGCCAGCAGTTCGTCAAGGAGGGGGCCCGACTATGGCTACACCTTC.

This clone was observed a handful of times. The CDR3 coding sequence is TGTGCCAGCAGCTTAGAGGGACAGAGTCAGCCCCAGCATTTT. This sequence encodes CASSLEGQSQPQHF. V is TRBV7-9 and J is TRBJ1-5; 7 nucleotides agree with TRBD1. Germline loops: CDR1 SEHNR, CDR2 FQNEAQ (reference sequence). The CDR3 extends over 14 amino acids. The V gene end was trimmed by 1 base and the J gene end by 6 bases; junction bases not matched to a gene: 3. The full variable domain, in which reference TRBV7-9 and TRBJ1-5 provide the parts outside the CDR3, is DTGVSQNPRHKITKRGQNVTFRCDPISEHNRLYWYRQTLGQGPEFLTYFQNEAQLEKSRLLSDRFSAERPKGSFSTLEIQRTEQGDSAMYLCASSLEGQSQPQHFGDGTRLSIL.

The table lists this clone with a few counts. This CDR3 reads CAITPGLSGANVLTF. CDR3 in DNA: TGTGCCATCACCCCCGGGTTATCTGGGGCCAACGTCCTGACTTTC. The rearrangement uses TRBV10-3 and TRBJ2-6, with D hard to call. Germline loops: CDR1 ENHRY, CDR2 SYGVKD. The CDR3 spans 15 residues. V lost 7 bases and J lost 1, with 11 bases in between.